This TCR beta chain was found in a study of shared clonotypes between healthy human individuals. On this clone itself: Distinct nucleotide sequences in the sample also encode this CDR3.

Unmatched junction bases numbered 4, after V lost 5 bases and J lost 7 bases. Germline-derived CDR1 and CDR2 are SSHAT and FNYEAQ (reference sequence). CDR3 size: 14 residues. At a deep level, the assay was run. The method was immunoSEQ multiplex PCR; TCRdb's version includes in-frame clones alone and lacks a portion of them. This sample has about 1.1 million clones, with around 78% found just once. Free of recent acute infections or vaccinations, the donors were healthy HIV-negative adults. Donors comprised only Caucasian adults living in Nashville, Tennessee. Subsets obtained from CD4+ cells comprised CD45RA+ naive and CD45RA-negative memory cells.

This receptor was obtained from a young man in good health. Some clones in this sample may be carry-over from other donors' samples. V is TRBV7-7 and J is TRBJ1-3; 11 nucleotides align to TRBD1. Sequencing input: memory CD4+ T cells from PBMCs. The subset: CD45RA-negative fraction. The CDR3 coding sequence is TGTGCCAGCAGCCCCGGGACAGGGGGGAACACCATATATTTT. This translates into CASSPGTGGNTIYF.